This TCR beta chain is drawn from a study of CD8 T cells in Susac syndrome. Random hexamers were used to reverse transcribe an amount of about 0.45 to 1 ug RNA. Across 54 Vbeta and 13 Jbeta, immunoSEQ multiplex PCR amplified TCR beta CDR3. Each CDR3 protein is one row after TCRdb ran MiXCR on the immunoSEQ multiplex PCR reads. The table shows about 120,000 distinct CDR3 sequences, with around 90% occurring only once. The study sequenced TCR beta in blood CD8+ and CD4+ T cells. Negative isolation was used for CD8+ and CD4+ T cells and FACS enrichment for TEMRA cells. The CDR3 runs 14 residues. J gave up 7 bases and V 3 bases, and 7 bases lay outside the gene matches. Germline V gives CDR1 SGHRS, CDR2 YFSETQ.

The TCR sequence derives from a human donor in good health. Sequenced material: CD4+ T cells from PBMCs. The chain has TRBV5-1 and TRBJ2-1, with 7 positions matching TRBD1. In nucleotides, the CDR3 is TGCGCCAGCAGCTCGACAGGGATTAAGAATGAGCAGTTCTTC. Amino acids: CASSSTGIKNEQFF.